Presented here are 14 T cell receptor beta chains from one specimen sequenced in a study of cytomegalovirus exposure and HLA in healthy donors. PCR employed 60 Vbeta and 13 Jbeta primers. Repertoires were generated with immunoSEQ multiplex PCR, while TCRdb's copy carries only in-frame clones and drops some. This sample has about 180,000 clones, with around 76% found just once. Sequencing input: PBMCs. These receptors were obtained from a man aged 40-50 years in good health and CMV-seronegative.

In this sample, this clone turned up a few times. The chain combines TRBV30 with TRBJ1-6; 8 nucleotides agree with TRBD1. Germline V gene sequence: CDR1 GTSNPN, CDR2 SVGIG (reference sequence). This CDR3 region has 12 residues. The V gene end was trimmed by 7 bases and the J gene end by 8 bases; junction bases not matched to a gene: 4. The CDR3 protein is CALVTGDSPLHF. The CDR3 nucleotides read TGTGCCTTGGTGACAGGGGATTCACCCCTCCACTTT.

This sequence joins TRBV28 and TRBJ1-4; D ambiguous. CDR3 size: 12 residues. V was clipped by 6 bases and J by 8 bases, with 10 bases between them. Per germline, CDR1 MDHEN and CDR2 SYDVKM. The CDR3 sequence is CASRGSLEKLFF. The DNA for the CDR3 is TGTGCCAGCAGGGGGAGTTTAGAAAAACTGTTTTTT.

The chain is built from TRBV27 and TRBJ2-7; 13 nucleotides line up with TRBD2. V trimming: 4 bases; J trimming: 4 bases; junction bases outside the gene matches: 1. CDR1 is MNHEY and CDR2 is SMNVEV in the germline V gene (reference sequence). The CDR3 length is 14 residues. Here the CDR3 reads CASSWGLAGYEQYF. DNA of the CDR3: TGTGCCAGCAGTTGGGGACTAGCGGGGTACGAGCAGTACTTC.

V usage is TRBV18 and J usage is TRBJ1-5; 8 nucleotides line up with TRBD1. Germline lookup yields CDR1 KGHSH and CDR2 LQKENI. V shed 2 bases, J shed 7 bases, and the junction held 1 base outside the gene matches. The CDR3 spans 13 residues. CDR3 bases: TGTGCCAGCTCACCAGGACAGGGCCAGCCCCAGCATTTT. Translated: CASSPGQGQPQHF.

This clone was observed a single time. V gene TRBV28 combines with J gene TRBJ2-1; D is unclear. The CDR3 has 12 residues. Trimming pared 5 bases from V and 10 bases from J, leaving 12 bases between. CDR1 is MDHEN and CDR2 is SYDVKM in the germline V gene. CDR3 region: CASSPPLQEQFF. The DNA for the CDR3 is TGTGCCAGCAGTCCCCCACTTCAAGAGCAGTTCTTC.

This clone was detected only once. J is TRBJ2-7 and V is TRBV9; D unclear. This CDR3 comprises 14 residues. V was pared by 4 bases and J by 6 bases, with 17 bases between. The germline V gene encodes CDR1 SGDLS and CDR2 YYNGEE. The CDR3 nucleotides are TGTGCCAGCAGCTATATGACCGACTCCGCCGAGCAGTACTTC. Encoded protein: CASSYMTDSAEQYF. The full variable domain, completed using reference TRBV9 and TRBJ2-7, is DSGVTQTPKHLITATGQRVTLRCSPRSGDLSVYWYQQSLDQGLQFLIQYYNGEERAKGNILERFSAQQFPDLHSELNLSSLELGDSALYFCASSYMTDSAEQYFGPGTRLTVT.

This clone appeared once. As DNA, the CDR3 is TGTGCCAGCAGCTTATTAGGGGAGGACAATCAGCCCCAGCATTTT. Translating gives CASSLLGEDNQPQHF. The V call is TRBV7-2, the J call TRBJ1-5; D perhaps matches TRBD1 (5 bases). V lost 2 bases and J 3 bases, leaving 11 bases between the germline ends. This CDR3 contains 15 residues. Germline CDR1 is SGHTA and CDR2 is FQGNSA.

The chain combines TRBV6-5 with TRBJ1-2; tentatively, D is TRBD1 (6 bases). CDR1 and CDR2 from the germline V gene are MNHEY and SVGAGI. V lost 2 bases and J lost 1, with 11 bases in between. This CDR3 contains 15 residues. CDR3 DNA sequence: TGTGCCAGCAGTTACCAGGGCAGGGGTAACTATGGCTACACCTTC. Protein product: CASSYQGRGNYGYTF.

The J gene is TRBJ2-5, the V gene TRBV11-2, with 7 bases aligning to TRBD2. Germline CDR1 is SGHAT and CDR2 is FQNNGV. V dropped 5 bases and J dropped 2; count of bases not matched to a gene: 11. The CDR3 has 16 residues. CDR3 sequence reads: CASSPGTTTLQETQYF. As DNA, the CDR3 is TGTGCCAGCAGCCCGGGGACTACCACCCTACAAGAGACCCAGTACTTC.

The chain carries TRBV18 and TRBJ2-7; TRBD1 aligns across 8 bases. The trim removed 3 bases at V and 2 bases at J, leaving 6 bases unmatched. CDR1 KGHSH and CDR2 LQKENI come from the germline V gene. This CDR3 has 15 amino acids. In DNA form, the CDR3 reads TGTGCCAGCTCACCTCGGACAGGGCCCCCCTACGAGCAGTACTTC. Its translation is CASSPRTGPPYEQYF.

The rearrangement links TRBV14 to TRBJ2-1, with 9 bases aligning to TRBD2. The CDR3 is 15 residues long. Trimming removed 0 bases from V and 9 bases from J; junction bases left unmatched: 6. Germline V gives CDR1 SGHDN, CDR2 FVKESK. The CDR3 DNA reads as TGTGCCAGCAGCCAAGATCTAATAGCGGGAGCTGAGCAGTTCTTC. Its protein product is CASSQDLIAGAEQFF.

This sequence joins TRBV7-6 and TRBJ1-1; a possible D gene is TRBD1 (5 bases). The CDR3 covers 15 residues. V was trimmed by 5 bases and J by 5 bases, leaving 18 bases between them. Germline V gives CDR1 SGHVS, CDR2 FNYEAQ. CDR3 loop: CASSLHLGPGTEAFF. DNA of the CDR3: TGTGCCAGCAGCCTTCATCTGGGGCCTGGGACTGAAGCTTTCTTT. Full variable domain (missing parts from reference TRBV7-6 and TRBJ1-1): GAGVSQSPRYKVTKRGQDVALRCDPISGHVSLYWYRQALGQGPEFLTYFNYEAQQDKSGLPNDRFSAERPEGSISTLTIQRTEQRDSAMYRCASSLHLGPGTEAFFGQGTRLTVV.

The chain is built from TRBV5-1 and TRBJ2-7; TRBD2 matches 11 bases. CDR1 and CDR2 from the germline V gene are SGHRS and YFSETQ. This CDR3 region has 15 residues. V dropped 4 bases and J dropped 1; count of bases not matched to a gene: 4. CDR3 amino acids: CASSLGTSGSYEQYF. For the CDR3, the DNA is TGCGCCAGCAGCCTGGGGACTAGCGGATCCTACGAGCAGTACTTC.

The chain employs TRBV30 and TRBJ2-3; D possibly corresponds to TRBD2 (6 bases). Per germline, CDR1 GTSNPN and CDR2 SVGIG (reference sequence). The CDR3 spans 13 residues. V was shortened by 4 bases and J by 4 bases, with 12 bases between the two germline ends. CDR3 sequence reads: CAWTPGGADTQYF. The CDR3 coding sequence is TGTGCCTGGACTCCCGGCGGGGCAGATACGCAGTATTTT.